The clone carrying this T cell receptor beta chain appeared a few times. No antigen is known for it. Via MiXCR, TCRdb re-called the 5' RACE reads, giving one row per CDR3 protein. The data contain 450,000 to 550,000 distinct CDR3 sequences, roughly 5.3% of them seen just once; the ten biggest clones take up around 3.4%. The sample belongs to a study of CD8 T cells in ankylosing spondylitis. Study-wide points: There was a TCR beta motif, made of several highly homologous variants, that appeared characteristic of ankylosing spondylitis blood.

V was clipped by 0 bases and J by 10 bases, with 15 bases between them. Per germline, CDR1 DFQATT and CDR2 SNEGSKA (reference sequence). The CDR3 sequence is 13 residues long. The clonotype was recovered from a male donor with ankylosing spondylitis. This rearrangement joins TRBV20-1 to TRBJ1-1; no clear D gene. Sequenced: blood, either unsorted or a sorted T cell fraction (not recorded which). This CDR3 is CSARDQRAWGAFF. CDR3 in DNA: TGCAGTGCTAGAGATCAAAGGGCATGGGGAGCTTTCTTT.